This record covers a single T cell receptor beta chain. This clone's antigen is unknown. Per-base qualities were not stored, and no clone one base away is much larger. Sequenced on an Illumina MiSeq. For TCRbeta CDR3 amplification, the template was genomic DNA taken from the sorted T cell subsets. The TCRbeta CDR3 region was amplified by multiplex PCR using 30 forward and 13 reverse primers. AMPure XP beads were used to purify the PCR products, after which a second roughly 25-cycle PCR added indices and adaptors. Before sequencing, libraries were gel-purified with the QIAquick Gel Extraction Kit. The authors' analysis ran thus. FLASH was used to merge the paired-end reads, and IgBLAST was used to align the reads to IMGT V, D and J germline references. Reads with less than 70% alignment identity to germline references were removed, leaving 11,114,426 reads across the study. Following IMGT definitions, CDR3 boundaries, reading frame and productivity were assigned. Clones at or above 1% of reads were defined as highly-expanded clones, and diversity was measured by normalized Shannon entropy. Unpaired two-tailed t-tests were used to test for differences in Shannon entropy between groups. TCRdb itself trimmed the public reads at Q25 with fastp, ran MiXCR and retained productive beta chains. Each CDR3 protein appears once, grouped with its most common genes and DNA. TCRdb, not the authors, supplied the V and J calls. The sample has 280,000 or so distinct CDR3 sequences on record, around 47% of them singletons. Around 15% of the sample is taken by the ten largest.

These data come from a study of type 1 and type 2 diabetes patients (dated by TCRdb to about 2016). For the study in its entirety: About ten type 1 diabetes patients, four type 2 diabetes patients and about six nondiabetic controls were recruited in China to form the cohort. Across the study, CD4+ and CD8+ T cells were positively selected from PBMCs by means of CD4 or CD8 MicroBeads on MACS columns. The whole study generated about 18 million paired-end reads. The study used high-throughput sequencing to profile TCRbeta repertoires and compare individuals with type 1 diabetes, type 2 diabetes and no diabetes. Type 2 diabetes patients served as a disease comparison group for the type 1 diabetes patients. Similar V gene usage was observed when approximately 22-cycle and approximately 25-cycle amplification were compared, suggesting similar primer efficiencies and random PCR bias. Paired-end sequencing of TCRbeta libraries was performed on Illumina HiSeq 2000 or MiSeq instruments. Broader findings and caveats from the paper: Type 2 diabetes repertoires showed high diversity, significantly greater than type 1 diabetes repertoires in both CD4+ and CD8+ T cells. Since just a limited number of T2D and control samples were sequenced, some T1D-only HECs might also appear in more T2D or control samples. Highly correlated V and J gene usage patterns were observed for type 2 diabetes and control samples, with an average of approximately 0.97 between samples. The study groups were not matched for age and gender, which could bias interpretation. Type 2 diabetes patients had few highly-expanded CD4+ clones (median one), and those clones made up a median approximately 4% of reads.

Every diabetic patient fulfilled standard classification criteria for type 1 or type 2 diabetes, and glucose and C-peptide were measured using WHO-recommended methods. Donors with other autoimmune diseases or infections within the previous four weeks were excluded. Ten milliliters of peripheral blood were collected from each participant. LymphoPrep density separation was used to isolate PBMCs. The germline V gene yields MGHDK for CDR1 and SYGVNS for CDR2. V and J are truncated by 3 bases and 5 bases respectively, leaving an intervening sequence of 16 bases. From the cysteine up to the phenylalanine, the CDR3 has a length of 15 residues. This entry keeps only the CDR3 DNA: 45 bases, framed from base 1.

The sequence came from a man younger than 30 with type 2 diabetes. The rearrangement joined TRBV25-1 to TRBJ2-5; a confident D gene designation cannot be given. Source material: peripheral blood mononuclear cells (PBMCs). Read as DNA, the sequence is TGTGCCAGCAGTGAGCAGAACCGACCCTGGGAGACCCAGTACTTC. This encodes CASSEQNRPWETQYF.